A selection of T cell receptor beta chains follows, all from one sample in a study of T cell responses to AZD1222 COVID-19 vaccine. Assay used: immunoSEQ multiplex PCR; TCRdb lists only in-frame clones, some missing. The table records almost 55,000 clones, around 84% of them present only once. Sequencing was performed on peripheral blood, taken on day 0 of AZD1222 vaccination. The receptors stem from an adult in good health. Both conserved end residues are part of each CDR3. The order of the fields is CDR3 protein, CDR3 DNA, V gene, J gene, clone size, D gene. A D gene is named only where the DNA matches it firmly. Size is omitted from some rows. Given values are once, few, many or a class for expanded clones.

CDR3 protein: CASSWGLAGGPDTGELFF; CDR3 DNA: TGTGCCAGCAGTTGGGGACTAGCGGGGGGGCCCGACACCGGGGAGCTGTTTTTT; V gene: TRBV27; J gene: TRBJ2-2; clone size: -; D gene: TRBD2
CDR3 protein: CASSLGGAGGETQYF; CDR3 DNA: TGTGCCAGCAGTTTAGGGGGAGCCGGGGGTGAGACCCAGTACTTC; V gene: TRBV28; J gene: TRBJ2-5; clone size: once; D gene: -
CDR3 protein: CAWSGRDRGPYGYTF; CDR3 DNA: TGTGCCTGGAGTGGGCGGGACAGGGGGCCCTATGGCTACACCTTC; V gene: TRBV30; J gene: TRBJ1-2; clone size: -; D gene: TRBD1
CDR3 protein: CASSPLDSTRNQPQHF; CDR3 DNA: TGTGCCAGTAGTCCTCTGGACAGCACACGCAATCAGCCCCAGCATTTT; V gene: TRBV19; J gene: TRBJ1-5; clone size: -; D gene: -
CDR3 protein: CASSPTGTANYGYTF; CDR3 DNA: TGTGCCAGCAGCCCAACCGGGACAGCCAACTATGGCTACACCTTC; V gene: TRBV5-6; J gene: TRBJ1-2; clone size: few; D gene: TRBD1
CDR3 protein: CASRGGGRNQPQHF; CDR3 DNA: TGTGCCAGCAGGGGGGGCGGCCGCAATCAGCCCCAGCATTTT; V gene: TRBV28; J gene: TRBJ1-5; clone size: -; D gene: -
CDR3 protein: CASSLQGFTGELFF; CDR3 DNA: TGTGCCAGCAGCTTACAGGGCTTTACCGGGGAGCTGTTTTTT; V gene: TRBV7-9; J gene: TRBJ2-2; clone size: -; D gene: -
CDR3 protein: CASSTDRAKAFF; CDR3 DNA: TGTGCCAGCAGCACTGACAGGGCTAAAGCTTTCTTT; V gene: TRBV7-8; J gene: TRBJ1-1; clone size: once; D gene: TRBD1
CDR3 protein: CASTAVGGETQYF; CDR3 DNA: TGTGCCAGCACCGCCGTGGGGGGGGAGACCCAGTACTTC; V gene: TRBV7-6; J gene: TRBJ2-5; clone size: -; D gene: TRBD2
CDR3 protein: CASSTRTSGANEQFF; CDR3 DNA: TGCGCCAGCAGTACCCGGACTAGCGGGGCCAATGAGCAGTTCTTC; V gene: TRBV10-1; J gene: TRBJ2-1; clone size: medium-sized; D gene: TRBD2
CDR3 protein: CASRGTPYTGELFF; CDR3 DNA: TGTGCCAGCAGGGGGACTCCCTACACCGGGGAGCTGTTTTTT; V gene: TRBV28; J gene: TRBJ2-2; clone size: -; D gene: -
CDR3 protein: CASSAPGRSQPQHF; CDR3 DNA: TGTGCCAGTAGCGCACCGGGGAGAAGTCAGCCCCAGCATTTT; V gene: TRBV19; J gene: TRBJ1-5; clone size: few; D gene: -
CDR3 protein: CASSSPGTQNSPLHF; CDR3 DNA: TGTGCCAGCAGCTCTCCCGGGACACAGAATTCACCCCTCCACTTT; V gene: TRBV5-4; J gene: TRBJ1-6; clone size: -; D gene: -
CDR3 protein: CASSRRLAGGDTQYF; CDR3 DNA: TGTGCCAGCAGCCGGCGACTAGCGGGAGGGGATACGCAGTATTTT; V gene: TRBV3-1/TRBV3-2; J gene: TRBJ2-3; clone size: few; D gene: TRBD2
CDR3 protein: CASSDTGGTEAFF; CDR3 DNA: TGTGCCAGCAGTGACACAGGGGGGACTGAAGCTTTCTTT; V gene: TRBV6-4; J gene: TRBJ1-1; clone size: -; D gene: TRBD1
CDR3 protein: CASSPRTGWNEKLFF; CDR3 DNA: TGTGCCAGCAGCCCCCGCACAGGGTGGAATGAAAAACTGTTTTTT; V gene: TRBV7-9; J gene: TRBJ1-4; clone size: -; D gene: -
CDR3 protein: CASSLYEQYF; CDR3 DNA: TGTGCCAGCAGCCTATACGAGCAGTACTTC; V gene: TRBV28; J gene: TRBJ2-7; clone size: -; D gene: -
CDR3 protein: CASSFTSGTLYNEQFF; CDR3 DNA: TGTGCCAGCAGCTTTACTAGCGGGACTCTCTACAATGAGCAGTTCTTC; V gene: TRBV11-2; J gene: TRBJ2-1; clone size: -; D gene: TRBD2
CDR3 protein: CASSPRTGWTEAFF; CDR3 DNA: TGTGCCAGCAGCCCCCGGACAGGGTGGACTGAAGCTTTCTTT; V gene: TRBV21-1; J gene: TRBJ1-1; clone size: -; D gene: -
CDR3 protein: CASSGTGGSNEKLFF; CDR3 DNA: TGTGCCAGCAGCGGAACAGGGGGCTCCAATGAAAAACTGTTTTTT; V gene: TRBV7-9; J gene: TRBJ1-4; clone size: -; D gene: TRBD1
CDR3 protein: CASSHLRQRSTDTQYF; CDR3 DNA: TGTGCCAGCAGCCATCTCCGGCAGCGGAGCACAGATACGCAGTATTTT; V gene: TRBV14; J gene: TRBJ2-3; clone size: -; D gene: -
CDR3 protein: CASSSTTLLAGAHNEQFF; CDR3 DNA: TGTGCCAGCAGCTCAACCACCCTACTAGCGGGAGCCCACAATGAGCAGTTCTTC; V gene: TRBV7-2; J gene: TRBJ2-1; clone size: -; D gene: TRBD2
CDR3 protein: CASSLTGDTNEKLFF; CDR3 DNA: TGTGCCAGCAGTTTAACAGGGGATACTAATGAAAAACTGTTTTTT; V gene: TRBV28; J gene: TRBJ1-4; clone size: -; D gene: TRBD1
CDR3 protein: CASSRDGRSGNTIYF; CDR3 DNA: TGTGCCAGCAGCCGGGACGGCCGCTCGGGAAACACCATATATTTT; V gene: TRBV7-2; J gene: TRBJ1-3; clone size: -; D gene: -
CDR3 protein: CASSYSRVQPQHF; CDR3 DNA: TGTGCCAGCAGTTACTCAAGGGTTCAGCCCCAGCATTTT; V gene: TRBV6-5; J gene: TRBJ1-5; clone size: few; D gene: -
CDR3 protein: CSAETGLEQYF; CDR3 DNA: TGCAGTGCCGAGACTGGGCTCGAGCAGTACTTC; V gene: TRBV20-1; J gene: TRBJ2-7; clone size: -; D gene: -
CDR3 protein: CATSRGQSNEKLFF; CDR3 DNA: TGTGCCACCAGCAGAGGGCAGTCTAATGAAAAACTGTTTTTT; V gene: TRBV15; J gene: TRBJ1-4; clone size: -; D gene: -
CDR3 protein: CASSSLGGARGYTF; CDR3 DNA: TGTGCCAGCAGTTCACTCGGGGGGGCCCGGGGCTACACCTTC; V gene: TRBV6-5; J gene: TRBJ1-2; clone size: -; D gene: -
CDR3 protein: CSAALAGVYNEQFF; CDR3 DNA: TGCAGCGCCGCACTAGCGGGAGTCTACAATGAGCAGTTCTTC; V gene: TRBV29-1; J gene: TRBJ2-1; clone size: few; D gene: TRBD2
CDR3 protein: CASSQALGTDTQYF; CDR3 DNA: TGTGCCAGCAGCCAAGCTCTGGGCACAGATACGCAGTATTTT; V gene: TRBV3-1/TRBV3-2; J gene: TRBJ2-3; clone size: -; D gene: -
CDR3 protein: CASSFTGGYGYTF; CDR3 DNA: TGTGCCAGCAGCTTTACAGGGGGCTATGGCTACACCTTC; V gene: TRBV9; J gene: TRBJ1-2; clone size: -; D gene: TRBD1
CDR3 protein: CASSLLVRGETQYF; CDR3 DNA: TGTGCCAGCAGTTTATTGGTCAGGGGTGAGACCCAGTACTTC; V gene: TRBV28; J gene: TRBJ2-5; clone size: few; D gene: -
CDR3 protein: CASSLSVGTGYGYTF; CDR3 DNA: TGTGCCAGCAGCTTAAGTGTCGGGACGGGCTATGGCTACACCTTC; V gene: TRBV7-2; J gene: TRBJ1-2; clone size: -; D gene: -
CDR3 protein: CASSMVSANEKLFF; CDR3 DNA: TGTGCCAGTAGTATGGTCAGCGCTAATGAAAAACTGTTTTTT; V gene: TRBV19; J gene: TRBJ1-4; clone size: -; D gene: -
CDR3 protein: CASSGGLRDRGNEQFF; CDR3 DNA: TGTGCCAGCAGCGGGGGCCTTCGGGACAGGGGAAATGAGCAGTTCTTC; V gene: TRBV2; J gene: TRBJ2-1; clone size: -; D gene: TRBD1
CDR3 protein: CASDRASSNEQFF; CDR3 DNA: TGTGCCAGCGACAGGGCGTCATCCAATGAGCAGTTCTTC; V gene: TRBV12-3/TRBV12-4; J gene: TRBJ2-1; clone size: -; D gene: TRBD1
CDR3 protein: CASSSGREQYF; CDR3 DNA: TGTGCCAGCAGCTCAGGTCGCGAGCAGTACTTC; V gene: TRBV7-9; J gene: TRBJ2-7; clone size: -; D gene: -
CDR3 protein: CASRDRGHSELYEQYF; CDR3 DNA: TGTGCCAGCCGGGACAGGGGGCATAGCGAACTTTACGAGCAGTACTTC; V gene: TRBV28; J gene: TRBJ2-7; clone size: once; D gene: TRBD1
CDR3 protein: CASSYASRAGVYNEQFF; CDR3 DNA: TGTGCCAGCAGTTACGCCTCCCGGGCGGGGGTCTACAATGAGCAGTTCTTC; V gene: TRBV6-2/TRBV6-3; J gene: TRBJ2-1; clone size: -; D gene: TRBD2
CDR3 protein: CASSPRGGAYNEQFF; CDR3 DNA: TGTGCCAGCAGCCCTAGGGGGGGGGCCTACAATGAGCAGTTCTTC; V gene: TRBV14; J gene: TRBJ2-1; clone size: -; D gene: -
CDR3 protein: CASSQPTGTGGYGYTF; CDR3 DNA: TGTGCCAGCAGTCAACCAACCGGGACAGGGGGCTATGGCTACACCTTC; V gene: TRBV7-9; J gene: TRBJ1-2; clone size: -; D gene: TRBD1
CDR3 protein: CASSMWITTDTQYF; CDR3 DNA: TGTGCCAGTAGTATGTGGATTACCACAGATACGCAGTATTTT; V gene: TRBV19; J gene: TRBJ2-3; clone size: -; D gene: -
CDR3 protein: CASSLAQGVTDTQYF; CDR3 DNA: TGTGCCAGCAGCTTAGCGCAGGGGGTCACAGATACGCAGTATTTT; V gene: TRBV7-9; J gene: TRBJ2-3; clone size: -; D gene: TRBD1
CDR3 protein: CASSLDGRVPLGEQFF; CDR3 DNA: TGTGCCAGCAGCTTAGACGGGAGGGTTCCGCTGGGCGAGCAGTTCTTC; V gene: TRBV11-2; J gene: TRBJ2-1; clone size: -; D gene: TRBD2
CDR3 protein: CASRTSGGTQYF; CDR3 DNA: TGTGCCAGTAGGACTAGCGGGGGAACGCAGTATTTT; V gene: TRBV19; J gene: TRBJ2-3; clone size: few; D gene: TRBD2
CDR3 protein: CSVRDRGNTEAFF; CDR3 DNA: TGCAGCGTCAGGGACAGGGGGAACACTGAAGCTTTCTTT; V gene: TRBV29-1; J gene: TRBJ1-1; clone size: few; D gene: TRBD1